This TCR beta chain was observed in a study of blood T cell repertoires in COVID-19 (dated by TCRdb to 2020 to 2022). Study-level background: Samples from collaborators originated in the United States, Italy and Spain and spanned both the acute and convalescent phases of COVID-19. The prospective study material was composed of cDNA or gDNA derived from T cells, B-cell-depleted T cells, or PBMCs. The dataset comprised deeply sampled blood TCRbeta repertoires from subjects exposed to, actively infected with, or recovered from COVID-19. A freely available public database, intended as a resource for researchers studying the immune response to SARS-CoV-2, is where the repertoires were released. Samples came from the ongoing ImmuneRACE study (first 160 participants) plus 1,254 subjects from 6 global collaborators. The sample metadata nearly always contained a de-identified subject ID, COVID-19 status, age in years and sex. Where available, HLA class I and class II types were obtained from metadata supplied by the sample provider rather than from assay-based typing. Findings and caveats that apply to the study as a whole: The quantity of clinical and demographic metadata differed by source and by participant and was supplied without curation.

The immunoSEQ Assay, a bias-controlled multiplex PCR, was used to amplify TCRbeta CDR3 regions from genomic DNA. Under the source paper's analysis protocol: Within the assay, amplification of reference gene primers was used to estimate how many nucleated cells each sample contained. To quantify the absolute abundance of each unique TCRbeta CDR3 rearrangement, sequence reads were collapsed and filtered. For each sample, productive Simpson clonality was calculated by taking the square root of Simpson's diversity index across productive rearrangements. What TCRdb holds here is the immuneACCESS table cut down to in-frame rearrangements. Part of the clones is not present; checked against another copy, under half of the missing clones reflect an unresolved V gene, and the others are unexplained. V, J and clone size were drawn from that table, and D and trimming were deduced from the DNA. Within this sample are roughly 80,000 clones, with around 74% of them counted one time only. The ten largest account for about a tenth of the sample.

Including the terminal cysteine and phenylalanine, the CDR3 comprises 16 residues. Just CDR3 DNA is preserved here, 48 bases in frame from base 1. The junction shows trimming of 3 bases on V and 2 bases on J, and the gene matches do not reach 4 bases of it. Looking up the germline V gene yields CDR1 SGHRS and CDR2 YFSETQ. The table lists this clone with a few counts. Its binding antigen is unknown. The record has no base qualities; no much larger clone is one base away. Collaborating institutions collected whole blood in K2EDTA tubes following their own protocols. Collaborator samples were shipped for TCRbeta analysis as frozen whole blood, isolated PBMCs, or DNA extracted from either sample type.

This TCR was recovered from a human donor in a cohort sampled during active COVID-19. Sequencing used peripheral blood. Here the chain combines TRBV5-1 and TRBJ2-7; TRBD2 matches 14 bases in the middle. The CDR3 here reads CASSYGTSGGTYEQYF. Read as DNA, the sequence is TGCGCCAGCAGCTATGGGACTAGCGGGGGTACCTACGAGCAGTACTTC.